This TCR beta chain was identified during a study of blood T cells in healthy people across ages. CDR1 KGHDR and CDR2 SFDVKD come from the germline V gene. Trimming at V came to 5 bases and at J to 4 bases, leaving 6 bases not matched to a gene. CDR3 size: 16 residues. Comment on this clonotype: Its target is unknown.

Then a second PCR, running about 7 to 11 cycles, was carried out with a sample-barcoded 5' primer and a J-beta primer mix. TCRdb re-derived calls from the 5' RACE reads in MiXCR, one entry per CDR3 protein. The sample has some 1.7 million distinct CDR3 sequences; under 30% are singletons. Broader study findings: Long-lived donors carried more naive CD4+ cells and greater diversity than aged donors.

This sequence joins TRBV24-1 and TRBJ2-1; 11 bases are shared with TRBD2. The receptor was isolated from a woman aged 25 to 39 in good health. Sequencing used blood. The CDR3 DNA sequence: TGTGCCACCAGTGGCCCGACTAGCGGGGATTACAATGAGCAGTTCTTC. It encodes CATSGPTSGDYNEQFF.